One sample yielded the 22 T cell receptor beta chains listed below, sequenced in a study of regulatory and conventional T cells in RAG deficiency. TCRdb keeps only in-frame clones here, not all; method: immunoSEQ multiplex PCR. This table has some 20,000 clones, just under 95% appearing once. Genomic DNA came from blood conventional CD4+ T cells gated CD25-low CD127-high. The same sample was also studied in work on regulatory T cells. That paper states: Primers: 52 TRBV forward and 13 TRBJ reverse.

The source material was CD4+ T cells sorted from blood. The receptors stem from a human donor in good health.

V usage is TRBV5-1 and J usage is TRBJ1-5; 10 nucleotides line up with TRBD1. With V trimmed by 4 bases and J by 5 bases, 3 bases remained unmatched. Germline values: CDR1 SGHRS, CDR2 YFSETQ. The CDR3 covers 14 residues. The CDR3, as DNA: TGCGCCAGCAGCCCGGGGACAGGGGATCAGCCCCAGCATTTT. Its protein is CASSPGTGDQPQHF.

The V and J genes are TRBV25-1 and TRBJ1-1, with no clear D. Trimming stripped 3 bases from V and 4 bases from J, with 3 bases between. Germline-derived CDR1 and CDR2 are MGHDK and SYGVNS. CDR3 size: 11 residues. As DNA, the CDR3 is TGTGCCAGCAGTGACGTCACTGAAGCTTTCTTT. It is translated as CASSDVTEAFF.

This sequence joins TRBV5-1 and TRBJ2-6; perhaps TRBD1 as D (5 bases). The germline V gene encodes CDR1 SGHRS and CDR2 YFSETQ. V was shortened by 4 bases and J by 2 bases, with 10 bases between the two germline ends. The CDR3 is made up of 15 amino acids. The CDR3 spells CASSLDRPGANVLTF. The CDR3 DNA reads as TGCGCCAGCAGCCTAGACAGACCTGGGGCCAACGTCCTGACTTTC. The variable domain in full, with the rest retrieved from reference TRBV5-1 and TRBJ2-6, is KAGVTQTPRYLIKTRGQQVTLSCSPISGHRSVSWYQQTPGQGLQFLFEYFSETQRNKGNFPGRFSGRQFSNSRSEMNVSTLELGDSALYLCASSLDRPGANVLTFGAGSRLTVL.

The chain links TRBV19 to TRBJ1-1, with TRBD1 identical over 8 bases. V lost 5 bases to trimming and J lost 11 bases; unmatched junction nucleotides: 13. Germline V gene data show CDR1 as LNHDA and CDR2 as SQIVND (reference sequence). The CDR3 has 14 residues. The CDR3 loop is CASSAVTGGSSAFF. The DNA of the CDR3 is TGTGCCAGTAGTGCTGTAACAGGGGGATCATCCGCTTTCTTT.

The V call is TRBV9, the J call TRBJ2-3; 7 bases match TRBD2. This CDR3 has 15 residues. The V segment lost 0 bases and the J segment 1 base; nucleotides outside the gene matches: 2. Germline V gives CDR1 SGDLS, CDR2 YYNGEE. The CDR3 loop is CASSVGLAGTDTQYF. CDR3 sequence (DNA): TGTGCCAGCAGCGTAGGTCTAGCGGGCACAGATACGCAGTATTTT.

The V call is TRBV7-9, the J call TRBJ1-2, with D unclear. Trimming stripped 4 bases from V and 5 bases from J, with 14 bases between. The CDR3 spans 14 residues. Germline CDR1 SEHNR, CDR2 FQNEAQ (reference sequence). CDR3 DNA sequence: TGTGCCAGCAGCTCATACGCCACAGAGTATGGCTACACCTTC. It yields the protein CASSSYATEYGYTF.

The V gene is TRBV5-1, the J gene TRBJ1-1, with D unresolved. Germline CDR1 and CDR2: SGHRS and YFSETQ. Trimming stripped 6 bases from V and 7 bases from J, with 16 bases between. This CDR3 is 13 amino acids long. In DNA form, the CDR3 reads TGCGCCAGCAAGGTGGATTGGAGTGGTGAAGCTTTCTTT. It codes for CASKVDWSGEAFF. The complete variable domain, with remaining parts taken from reference TRBV5-1 and TRBJ1-1, reads KAGVTQTPRYLIKTRGQQVTLSCSPISGHRSVSWYQQTPGQGLQFLFEYFSETQRNKGNFPGRFSGRQFSNSRSEMNVSTLELGDSALYLCASKVDWSGEAFFGQGTRLTVV.

This chain uses TRBV6-6 with TRBJ2-5; D remains ambiguous. This CDR3 is 13 amino acids long. Germline lookup yields CDR1 MNHNY and CDR2 SVGAGI (reference sequence). V lost 2 bases and J 3 bases, leaving 7 bases between the germline ends. The CDR3 sequence: CASSYLSEETQYF. DNA of the CDR3: TGTGCCAGCAGTTACCTCTCAGAAGAGACCCAGTACTTC.

The V gene is TRBV19, the J gene TRBJ1-1; D unclear. From germline, CDR1 is LNHDA and CDR2 SQIVND (reference sequence). This CDR3 has 15 amino acids. V shed 2 bases and J shed 1 base, with 11 bases lying between them. CDR3 residues: CASSIWGQQNTEAFF. The CDR3 coding sequence is TGTGCCAGTAGTATATGGGGTCAACAGAACACTGAAGCTTTCTTT.

V gene TRBV2 combines with J gene TRBJ2-5; the D is unclear. V lost 8 bases and J 2 bases, leaving 9 bases between the germline ends. Per the germline V gene, CDR1 is SNHLY and CDR2 is FYNNEI. The CDR3 spans 12 residues. This CDR3 reads CASLSGQETQYF. The CDR3 region has the DNA TGTGCCAGCCTGTCCGGTCAAGAGACCCAGTACTTC. Complete variable domain (other parts from reference TRBV2 and TRBJ2-5): EPEVTQTPSHQVTQMGQEVILRCVPISNHLYFYWYRQILGQKVEFLVSFYNNEISEKSEIFDDQFSVERPDGSNFTLKIRSTKLEDSAMYFCASLSGQETQYFGPGTRLLVL.

The chain has TRBV18 and TRBJ1-5, with no clear D. The germline V gene encodes CDR1 KGHSH and CDR2 LQKENI. V was shortened by 6 bases and J by 7 bases, with 13 bases between the two germline ends. The length of the CDR3 is 13 residues. This CDR3 reads CASSPSQQQPQHF. The CDR3 nucleotides are TGTGCCAGCTCCCCGTCGCAACAGCAGCCCCAGCATTTT.

CDR3 in DNA: TGCGCCAGCAGCCTCGGTTGGGGGGGCCTAGCCAAAAACATTCAGTACTTC. Residues: CASSLGWGGLAKNIQYF. The chain recombines TRBV23-1 with TRBJ2-4; D is perhaps TRBD2 (7 bases). TRBV23-1 is known as an ORF, though its function is uncertain. The V end was cut by 6 bases, the J end by 0 bases, with 18 bases between. There are 17 residues in the CDR3.

The V call is TRBV9, the J call TRBJ2-5; 9 nucleotides match TRBD2. The germline CDR1 and CDR2 sequences are SGDLS and YYNGEE. J was trimmed by 5 bases and V by 1 base; bases with no gene match: 6. The CDR3 loop spans 15 amino acids. CDR3: CASSVLGTSLETQYF. CDR3 nucleotides: TGTGCCAGCAGCGTACTGGGGACTAGCCTGGAGACCCAGTACTTC. Supplemented by reference TRBV9 and TRBJ2-5, the full variable domain reads DSGVTQTPKHLITATGQRVTLRCSPRSGDLSVYWYQQSLDQGLQFLIQYYNGEERAKGNILERFSAQQFPDLHSELNLSSLELGDSALYFCASSVLGTSLETQYFGPGTRLLVL.

This chain connects TRBV6-1 to TRBJ2-3; a possible D gene is TRBD2 (5 bases). This CDR3 comprises 14 residues. Germline V gives CDR1 MNHNS, CDR2 SASEGT. V gave up 4 bases and J gave up 8 bases, with 16 bases separating them. CDR3 in DNA: TGTGCCAGCAGTGGACGACCTCTAGCACCTACGCAGTATTTT. This codes for CASSGRPLAPTQYF.

J is TRBJ1-5 and V is TRBV6-5; D remains unclear. From germline, CDR1 is MNHEY and CDR2 SVGAGI. Deletions cut 4 bases from V and 6 bases from J, with 10 bases between. This CDR3 region has 13 residues. In DNA, the CDR3 is TGTGCCAGCAGTTCCTCCCTGGTTCAGCCCCAGCATTTT. Its translation is CASSSSLVQPQHF.

The chain employs TRBV5-5 and TRBJ2-7; TRBD2 agrees at 7 bases. Germline lookup yields CDR1 SGHKS and CDR2 YYEKEE (reference sequence). This CDR3 region has 16 residues. The ends lost 0 bases at V and 5 bases at J; junction bases unmatched: 11. DNA of the CDR3: TGTGCCAGCAGCTTGGCGGTGGGAGGCGGGAGACACGAGCAGTACTTC. Its translation is CASSLAVGGGRHEQYF.

The chain uses TRBV19 and TRBJ2-7; tentative D call: TRBD2 (6 bases). The CDR3 covers 13 residues. Germline values: CDR1 LNHDA, CDR2 SQIVND (reference sequence). Trimming shortened V by 7 bases and J by 4 bases, and 14 bases separated the two germline ends. In DNA form, the CDR3 reads TGTGCCAGTACCCCAAGTGGAGGGTACGAGCAGTACTTC. This translates into CASTPSGGYEQYF.

V and J are TRBV28 and TRBJ1-3; the match to TRBD1 covers 7 bases. V lost 5 bases to trimming and J lost 3 bases; unmatched junction nucleotides: 13. The germline V gene encodes CDR1 MDHEN and CDR2 SYDVKM. The CDR3 has 17 amino acids. CDR3 sequence: CASSPTGALGRGNTIYF. The DNA of the CDR3 is TGTGCCAGCAGTCCCACAGGGGCATTAGGTCGTGGAAACACCATATATTTT.

This clone was seen once. The rearrangement links TRBV30 to TRBJ2-1; 13 bases line up with TRBD2. Germline assignment: CDR1 GTSNPN and CDR2 SVGIG (reference sequence). CDR3 length: 14 residues. After removal of 7 bases from V and 7 bases from J, the junction contained 7 bases not matched to a gene. For the CDR3, the DNA is TGTGCCTCCAGGACTAGCGGGAGTAGAAATGAGCAGTTCTTC. Protein sequence: CASRTSGSRNEQFF.

The gene calls are TRBV5-1 and TRBJ2-2; D possibly corresponds to TRBD1 (6 bases). CDR3 length: 16 residues. CDR1 and CDR2 from the germline V gene are SGHRS and YFSETQ. Trimming took 1 base from V and 4 from J, leaving 14 bases between them. The CDR3 loop is CASSLNSGVRTGELFF. In DNA, the CDR3 is TGCGCCAGCAGCTTGAATTCAGGGGTTCGCACCGGGGAGCTGTTTTTT.

In this sample, this clone turned up once. As DNA, the CDR3 is TGTGCCAGCAGCTTTCGGACTGGGGCCAACGTCCTGACTTTC. It encodes CASSFRTGANVLTF. The chain employs TRBV11-2 and TRBJ2-6; D call uncertain. V gave up 3 bases and J gave up 2 bases, with 5 bases separating them. Germline assignment: CDR1 SGHAT and CDR2 FQNNGV. The CDR3 totals 14 residues.

The rearrangement uses TRBV18 and TRBJ2-1; 8 nucleotides match TRBD1. CDR3 size: 13 residues. Germline CDR1 reads KGHSH; CDR2 reads LQKENI. Germline trimming cut 8 bases from V and 4 bases from J; bases unmatched to any gene: 4. The chain's CDR3 is CASQGQEYNEQFF. CDR3 nucleotide sequence: TGTGCCAGCCAGGGACAGGAATACAATGAGCAGTTCTTC.